This T cell receptor beta chain comes out of a study of blood T cell repertoires in COVID-19. Study-level information: Whether acute or convalescent, the COVID-19 samples came from the United States, Italy and Spain.

This table comes from immunoSEQ multiplex PCR, and its TCRdb copy is limited to in-frame clones, with some not included. This table holds 55,000 to 80,000 clones, over 65% found once. This clone was counted once. The sample taken for sequencing was peripheral blood. This receptor was obtained from a man in his sixties with COVID-19, enrolled during active disease.

The chain's CDR3 is CASSPPRTGPFTDTQYF. CDR3 in DNA: TGTGCCAGCTCACCTCCGAGGACAGGGCCTTTTACAGATACGCAGTATTTT. The chain recombines TRBV18 with TRBJ2-3, with TRBD1 matching over 8 bases. Germline lookup yields CDR1 KGHSH and CDR2 LQKENI. The CDR3 extends over 17 amino acids. After removal of 3 bases from V and 3 bases from J, the junction contained 11 bases not matched to a gene.